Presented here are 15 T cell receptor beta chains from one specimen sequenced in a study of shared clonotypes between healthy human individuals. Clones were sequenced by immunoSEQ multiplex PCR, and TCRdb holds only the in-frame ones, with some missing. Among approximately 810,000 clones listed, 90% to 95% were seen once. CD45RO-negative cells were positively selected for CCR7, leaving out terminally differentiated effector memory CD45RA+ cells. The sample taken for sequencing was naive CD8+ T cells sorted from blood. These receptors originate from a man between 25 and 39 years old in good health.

DNA for the CDR3: TGTGCCAGCAGCTTAACGACAGGGCACACTGAAGCTTTCTTT. Amino acid sequence: CASSLTTGHTEAFF. This chain links TRBV7-6 with TRBJ1-1; TRBD1 agrees at 7 bases. The CDR3 runs 14 residues. Germline V gene data show CDR1 as SGHVS and CDR2 as FNYEAQ. V dropped 2 bases and J dropped 3; count of bases not matched to a gene: 3.

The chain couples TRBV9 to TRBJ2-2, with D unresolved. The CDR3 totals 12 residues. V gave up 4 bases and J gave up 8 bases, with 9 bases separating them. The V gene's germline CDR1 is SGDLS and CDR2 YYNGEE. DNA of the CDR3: TGTGCCAGCAGCCCCTTTGAGGGGGAGCTGTTTTTT. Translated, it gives CASSPFEGELFF.

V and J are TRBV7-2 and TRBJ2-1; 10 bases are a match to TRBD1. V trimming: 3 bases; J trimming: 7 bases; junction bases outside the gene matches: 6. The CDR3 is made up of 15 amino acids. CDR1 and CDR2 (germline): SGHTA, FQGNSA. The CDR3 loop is CASSFRQGALNEQFF. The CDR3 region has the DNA TGTGCCAGCAGCTTCCGACAGGGGGCGCTGAATGAGCAGTTCTTC.

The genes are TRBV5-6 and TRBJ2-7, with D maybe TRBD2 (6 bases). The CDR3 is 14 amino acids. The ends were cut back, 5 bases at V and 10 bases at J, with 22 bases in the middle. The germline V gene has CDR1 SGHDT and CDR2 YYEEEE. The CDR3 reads CASSGRKTGTSQYF. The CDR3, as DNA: TGTGCCAGCAGTGGGAGGAAAACCGGGACTTCACAGTACTTC.

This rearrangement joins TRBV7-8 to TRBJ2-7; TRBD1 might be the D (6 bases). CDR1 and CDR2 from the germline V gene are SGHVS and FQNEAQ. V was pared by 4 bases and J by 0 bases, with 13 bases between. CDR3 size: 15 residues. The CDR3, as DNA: TGTGCCAGCAGCTCCCGACAGGCTAGCTCCTACGAGCAGTACTTC. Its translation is CASSSRQASSYEQYF.

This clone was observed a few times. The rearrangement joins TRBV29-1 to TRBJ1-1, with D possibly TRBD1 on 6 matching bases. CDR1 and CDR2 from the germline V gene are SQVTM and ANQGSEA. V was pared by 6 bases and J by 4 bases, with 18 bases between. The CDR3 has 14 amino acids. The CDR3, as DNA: TGCAGCGTCGACGAGGACAGTTTGGGCACTGAAGCTTTCTTT. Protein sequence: CSVDEDSLGTEAFF.

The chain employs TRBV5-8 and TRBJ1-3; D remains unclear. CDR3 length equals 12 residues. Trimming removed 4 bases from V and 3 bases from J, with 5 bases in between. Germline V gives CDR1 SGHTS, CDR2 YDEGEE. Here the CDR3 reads CASSPLGNTIYF. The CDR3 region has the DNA TGTGCCAGCAGCCCCCTTGGAAACACCATATATTTT. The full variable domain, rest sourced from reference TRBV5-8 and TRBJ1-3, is EAGVTQSPTHLIKTRGQQATLRCSPISGHTSVYWYQQALGLGLQFLLWYDEGEERNRGNFPPRFSGRQFPNYSSELNVNALELEDSALYLCASSPLGNTIYFGEGSWLTVV.

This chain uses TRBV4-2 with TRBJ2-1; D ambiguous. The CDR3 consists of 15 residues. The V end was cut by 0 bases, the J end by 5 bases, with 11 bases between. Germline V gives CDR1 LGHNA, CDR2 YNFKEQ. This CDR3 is CASSQDFGPNNEQFF. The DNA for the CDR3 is TGTGCCAGCAGCCAAGATTTCGGGCCCAACAATGAGCAGTTCTTC.

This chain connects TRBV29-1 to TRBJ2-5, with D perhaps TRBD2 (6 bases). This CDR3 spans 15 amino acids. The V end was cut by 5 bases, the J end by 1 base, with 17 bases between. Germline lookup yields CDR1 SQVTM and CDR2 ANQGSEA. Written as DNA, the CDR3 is TGCAGCGTTAAAGGGGAGGATCCCCTCCAAGAGACCCAGTACTTC. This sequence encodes CSVKGEDPLQETQYF.

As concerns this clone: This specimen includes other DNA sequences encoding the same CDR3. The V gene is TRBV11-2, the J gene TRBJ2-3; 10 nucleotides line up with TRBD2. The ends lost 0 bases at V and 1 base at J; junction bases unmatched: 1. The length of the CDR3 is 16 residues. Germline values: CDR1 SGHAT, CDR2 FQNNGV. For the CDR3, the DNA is TGTGCCAGCAGCTTAGAGCTAGCGGGGGGCACAGATACGCAGTATTTT. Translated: CASSLELAGGTDTQYF.

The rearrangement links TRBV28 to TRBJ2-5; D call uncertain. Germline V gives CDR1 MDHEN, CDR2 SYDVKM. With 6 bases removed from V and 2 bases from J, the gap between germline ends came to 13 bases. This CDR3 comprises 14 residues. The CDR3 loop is CASSSPGRQETQYF. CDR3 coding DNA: TGTGCCAGCAGCTCCCCAGGCAGACAAGAGACCCAGTACTTC.

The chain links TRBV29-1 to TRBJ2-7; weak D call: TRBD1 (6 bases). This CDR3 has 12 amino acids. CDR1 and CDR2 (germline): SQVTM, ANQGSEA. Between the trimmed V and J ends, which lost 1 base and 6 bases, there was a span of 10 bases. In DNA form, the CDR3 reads TGCAGCGTTGAAGCAGGGGTCAGCGAGCAGTACTTC. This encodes CSVEAGVSEQYF.

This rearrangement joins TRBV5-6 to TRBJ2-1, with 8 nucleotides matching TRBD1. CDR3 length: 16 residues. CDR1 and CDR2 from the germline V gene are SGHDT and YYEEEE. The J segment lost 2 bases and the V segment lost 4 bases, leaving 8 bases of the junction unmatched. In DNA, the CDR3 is TGTGCCAGCAGCCTTAGGACAGGGTTTACCTACAATGAGCAGTTCTTC. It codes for CASSLRTGFTYNEQFF.

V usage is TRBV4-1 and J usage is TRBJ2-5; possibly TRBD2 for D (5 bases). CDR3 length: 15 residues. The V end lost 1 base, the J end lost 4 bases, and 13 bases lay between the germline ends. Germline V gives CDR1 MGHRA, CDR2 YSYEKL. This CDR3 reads CASSQVLTDSETQYF. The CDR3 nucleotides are TGCGCCAGCAGCCAAGTCCTTACGGACTCAGAGACCCAGTACTTC.

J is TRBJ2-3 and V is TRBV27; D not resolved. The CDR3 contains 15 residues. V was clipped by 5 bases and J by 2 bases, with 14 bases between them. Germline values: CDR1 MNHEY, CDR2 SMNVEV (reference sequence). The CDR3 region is CASSPRYGATDTQYF. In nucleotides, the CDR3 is TGTGCCAGCAGTCCACGTTACGGTGCCACAGATACGCAGTATTTT.